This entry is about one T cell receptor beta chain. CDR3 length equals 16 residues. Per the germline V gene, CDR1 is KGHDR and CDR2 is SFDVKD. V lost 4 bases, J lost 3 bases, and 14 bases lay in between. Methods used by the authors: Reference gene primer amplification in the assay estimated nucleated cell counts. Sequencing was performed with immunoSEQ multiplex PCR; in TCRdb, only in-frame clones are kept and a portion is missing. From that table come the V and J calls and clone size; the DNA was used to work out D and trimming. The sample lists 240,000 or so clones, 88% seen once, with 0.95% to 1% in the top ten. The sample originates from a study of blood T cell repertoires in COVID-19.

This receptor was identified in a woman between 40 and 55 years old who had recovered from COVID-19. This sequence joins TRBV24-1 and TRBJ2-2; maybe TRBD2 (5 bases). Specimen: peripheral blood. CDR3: CATSDDRLAYTGELFF. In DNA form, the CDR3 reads TGTGCCACCAGTGACGACCGGCTAGCTTACACCGGGGAGCTGTTTTTT.